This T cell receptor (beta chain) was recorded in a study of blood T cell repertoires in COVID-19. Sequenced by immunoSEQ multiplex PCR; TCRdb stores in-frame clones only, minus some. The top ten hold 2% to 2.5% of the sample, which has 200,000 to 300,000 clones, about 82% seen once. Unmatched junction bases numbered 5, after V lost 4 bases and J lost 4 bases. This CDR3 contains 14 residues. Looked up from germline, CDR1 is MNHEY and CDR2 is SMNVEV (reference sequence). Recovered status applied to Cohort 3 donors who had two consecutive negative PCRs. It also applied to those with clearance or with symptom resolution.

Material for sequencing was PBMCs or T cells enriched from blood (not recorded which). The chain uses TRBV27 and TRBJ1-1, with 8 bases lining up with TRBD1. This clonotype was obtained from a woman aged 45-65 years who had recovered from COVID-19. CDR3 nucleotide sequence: TGTGCCAGCAGTTCCGACAGGGGTGGCACTGAAGCTTTCTTT. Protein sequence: CASSSDRGGTEAFF.